Listed below are T cell receptor beta chains from one sample, sequenced in a study of blood T cell repertoires in COVID-19. The assay was immunoSEQ multiplex PCR, and TCRdb's table has in-frame clones only and misses some. The table has about 310,000 clones, almost 90% seen once; the top ten hold around 1%. The sample comprised peripheral blood. The source of these receptors is a woman in her forties with COVID-19, enrolled during active disease. The CDR3 runs from the conserved cysteine through the conserved F or W. The D gene is left open where the match is weak. Some rows have no size entry. The others give once, few or many, or a class for an expanded clone.

cdr3_aa,cdr3_nt,clone_size,d_call,j_call,v_call
CATSSYGGNEQYF,TGTGCCACCAGCAGCTACGGGGGAAACGAGCAGTACTTC,-,-,TRBJ2-7,TRBV15
CASRNRVPRDSPLHF,TGTGCCAGTAGGAACCGGGTCCCTAGAGATTCACCCCTCCACTTT,-,-,TRBJ1-6,TRBV19
CASSQSTGLGQPQHF,TGTGCCAGCAGCCAAAGCACAGGGCTGGGTCAGCCCCAGCATTTT,-,-,TRBJ1-5,TRBV3-1/TRBV3-2
CASSLVASHPYNEQFF,TGCGCCAGCAGCTTGGTAGCTAGCCATCCCTACAATGAGCAGTTCTTC,-,-,TRBJ2-1,TRBV5-1
CASSVEGAGGGRTYEQYF,TGTGCCAGCAGCGTAGAGGGTGCGGGAGGGGGTAGAACCTACGAGCAGTACTTC,-,TRBD2,TRBJ2-7,TRBV9
CASSQVGEKLFF,TGTGCCAGCAGCCAAGTTGGCGAAAAACTGTTTTTT,few,-,TRBJ1-4,TRBV3-1/TRBV3-2
CSASRGDGYTF,TGCAGTGCTAGCCGAGGTGATGGCTACACCTTC,-,-,TRBJ1-2,TRBV20-1
CASSSSSSGPYEQYF,TGTGCCAGCAGTTCTTCCTCTAGCGGTCCCTACGAGCAGTACTTC,-,TRBD2,TRBJ2-7,TRBV27
CASGLRLAGGPYNEQFF,TGTGCTAGTGGTTTGAGACTAGCGGGGGGGCCGTACAATGAGCAGTTCTTC,-,TRBD2,TRBJ2-1,TRBV12-5
CASSVRSSGNTIYF,TGTGCCAGCAGTGTTAGGAGCTCTGGAAACACCATATATTTT,once,-,TRBJ1-3,TRBV2
CASSWGQGRAAFF,TGTGCCAGCAGCTGGGGACAGGGACGGGCAGCTTTCTTT,-,TRBD1,TRBJ1-1,TRBV5-8
CASSPDSNTEAFF,TGTGCCAGCAGCCCCGACAGCAACACTGAAGCTTTCTTT,-,-,TRBJ1-1,TRBV5-5
CASSRRQGGTDTQYF,TGTGCCAGCAGCCGAAGACAGGGCGGCACAGATACGCAGTATTTT,-,TRBD1,TRBJ2-3,TRBV7-9
CASSLARGTETQYF,TGTGCCAGCAGCTTAGCGCGGGGCACGGAGACCCAGTACTTC,-,-,TRBJ2-5,TRBV7-2
CASSRVSSYNSPLHF,TGTGCCAGCAGCCGTGTGAGCTCCTATAATTCACCCCTCCACTTT,-,-,TRBJ1-6,TRBV6-5
CASSLVASGAERQFF,TGCGCCAGCAGCTTGGTTGCTAGCGGGGCTGAACGGCAGTTCTTC,-,TRBD2,TRBJ2-1,TRBV5-1
CASSWTSYYEQYF,TGTGCCAGCAGCTGGACATCCTACTACGAGCAGTACTTC,-,-,TRBJ2-7,TRBV12-3/TRBV12-4
CAWGQGVVREQYF,TGTGCCTGGGGACAGGGGGTTGTAAGGGAGCAGTACTTC,-,TRBD1,TRBJ2-7,TRBV30
CASSQDHAGGSEKLFF,TGCGCCAGCAGCCAAGATCATGCAGGGGGAAGTGAAAAACTGTTTTTT,-,TRBD1,TRBJ1-4,TRBV4-3
CATSSYDRSYEQYF,TGTGCCACCAGCAGCTATGACAGATCTTACGAGCAGTACTTC,-,-,TRBJ2-7,TRBV15
CASRTPGHLIYGYTF,TGTGCCAGCAGGACCCCGGGACACCTGATCTATGGCTACACCTTC,-,-,TRBJ1-2,TRBV2
CASSFLREGEQFF,TGTGCCAGCAGCTTTCTCAGGGAGGGTGAGCAGTTCTTC,-,TRBD2,TRBJ2-1,TRBV7-2
CASSVNSPGLAGVKKETQYF,TGTGCCAGCAGCGTGAATTCACCGGGACTAGCGGGGGTAAAAAAAGAGACCCAGTACTTC,-,TRBD2,TRBJ2-5,TRBV7-8
CASSTILAGSSGANVLTF,TGTGCCAGCAGTACTATTCTAGCGGGCTCTTCTGGGGCCAACGTCCTGACTTTC,-,TRBD2,TRBJ2-6,TRBV27
CASSQRGLAGAGNEQFF,TGCGCCAGCAGCCAAAGAGGGCTAGCGGGGGCAGGCAATGAGCAGTTCTTC,-,TRBD2,TRBJ2-1,TRBV4-1
CASSIVAGAQNEQFF,TGTGCCAGTAGTATAGTAGCGGGAGCTCAGAATGAGCAGTTCTTC,-,TRBD2,TRBJ2-1,TRBV19
CASSFRMGSPLHF,TGTGCCAGCAGCTTTCGCATGGGCTCACCCCTCCACTTT,-,-,TRBJ1-6,TRBV7-2
CASSYLPGGASSYNSPLHF,TGTGCCAGCAGTTACCTTCCAGGGGGCGCGAGTTCCTATAATTCACCCCTCCACTTT,-,TRBD1,TRBJ1-6,TRBV6-2/TRBV6-3
CASSLRETGELFF,TGTGCCAGCAGTTTACGAGAGACCGGGGAGCTGTTTTTT,-,-,TRBJ2-2,TRBV12-3/TRBV12-4
CASSQDLTSGRTDTQYF,TGTGCCAGCAGCCAAGATCTGACTAGCGGGAGAACAGATACGCAGTATTTT,-,TRBD2,TRBJ2-3,TRBV14
CASSEALWDRVKYNSPLHF,TGTGCCAGCAGTGAAGCGCTTTGGGACAGGGTGAAATATAATTCACCCCTCCACTTT,-,TRBD1,TRBJ1-6,TRBV2
CASSREGEIHEQYF,TGTGCCAGCAGCCGCGAGGGGGAAATCCACGAGCAGTACTTC,-,-,TRBJ2-7,TRBV5-4
CSASGAMLGSSYEQYF,TGCAGTGCTAGTGGGGCTATGTTAGGGAGCTCCTACGAGCAGTACTTC,once,-,TRBJ2-7,TRBV20-1
CASSLAGVTEAFF,TGCGCCAGCAGCTTGGCAGGGGTCACTGAAGCTTTCTTT,-,-,TRBJ1-1,TRBV5-1
CAWSGQGIGGAFF,TGTGCCTGGAGTGGACAGGGGATCGGTGGAGCTTTCTTT,-,TRBD1,TRBJ1-1,TRBV30
CSASTGEAYEQYF,TGCAGCGCCTCGACAGGGGAGGCCTACGAGCAGTACTTC,-,TRBD1,TRBJ2-7,TRBV29-1
CASSQEGVNEKLFF,TGCGCCAGCAGCCAAGAAGGAGTTAATGAAAAACTGTTTTTT,-,-,TRBJ1-4,TRBV4-3
CASSRGTGEGQFF,TGTGCCAGCAGCCGTGGGACAGGCGAGGGGCAGTTCTTC,-,TRBD1,TRBJ2-1,TRBV7-2
CASSSEQGAVGTEAFF,TGTGCCAGCAGCTCGGAACAGGGGGCGGTCGGCACTGAAGCTTTCTTT,-,TRBD1,TRBJ1-1,TRBV7-6
CASSEWLLYGYTF,TGTGCCAGCAGTGAATGGCTGCTCTATGGCTACACCTTC,few,-,TRBJ1-2,TRBV2
CASSSVDGGDYGYTF,TGCGCCAGCAGCTCCGTGGACGGAGGGGACTATGGCTACACCTTC,few,-,TRBJ1-2,TRBV5-1
CASRATSGGYEQYF,TGTGCCAGCAGAGCGACTAGCGGGGGCTACGAGCAGTACTTC,-,TRBD2,TRBJ2-7,TRBV2
CASSLKGGGYYYNEQFF,TGTGCCAGCAGCTTGAAAGGCGGGGGCTACTACTACAATGAGCAGTTCTTC,-,-,TRBJ2-1,TRBV28
CASSQWGTGGRGYTF,TGCGCCAGCAGCCAGTGGGGGACAGGGGGCAGGGGCTACACCTTC,-,TRBD1,TRBJ1-2,TRBV4-1
CASRAGTGGTGELFF,TGTGCCAGCAGGGCGGGGACGGGGGGAACCGGGGAGCTGTTTTTT,-,TRBD2,TRBJ2-2,TRBV7-9
CASSPTGTLPQETQYF,TGTGCCAGCAGCCCTACAGGGACCCTACCTCAAGAGACCCAGTACTTC,-,-,TRBJ2-5,TRBV5-4
CASSYRRGLGNTEAFF,TGTGCCAGCAGTTACAGAAGGGGGCTCGGCAACACTGAAGCTTTCTTT,-,TRBD1,TRBJ1-1,TRBV6-5
CASSPWREGQNEQFF,TGTGCCAGCAGCCCCTGGCGGGAGGGCCAAAATGAGCAGTTCTTC,-,TRBD2,TRBJ2-1,TRBV6-5
CASSSRGSGSSYNEQFF,TGTGCCAGCAGCTCCAGGGGTAGCGGGTCCTCCTACAATGAGCAGTTCTTC,-,-,TRBJ2-1,TRBV11-3
CASRIPTGEDQPQHF,TGTGCCAGCAGGATCCCGACAGGGGAGGATCAGCCCCAGCATTTT,few,TRBD1,TRBJ1-5,TRBV6-5
CASSPSPTSGRAGSYEQYF,TGTGCCAGCAGCCCTTCCCCCACTAGCGGGAGGGCCGGGTCCTACGAGCAGTACTTC,-,TRBD2,TRBJ2-7,TRBV7-2
CASSSPPGAISNQPQHF,TGTGCCAGCAGCTCGCCCCCAGGGGCTATAAGCAATCAGCCCCAGCATTTT,-,-,TRBJ1-5,TRBV7-2